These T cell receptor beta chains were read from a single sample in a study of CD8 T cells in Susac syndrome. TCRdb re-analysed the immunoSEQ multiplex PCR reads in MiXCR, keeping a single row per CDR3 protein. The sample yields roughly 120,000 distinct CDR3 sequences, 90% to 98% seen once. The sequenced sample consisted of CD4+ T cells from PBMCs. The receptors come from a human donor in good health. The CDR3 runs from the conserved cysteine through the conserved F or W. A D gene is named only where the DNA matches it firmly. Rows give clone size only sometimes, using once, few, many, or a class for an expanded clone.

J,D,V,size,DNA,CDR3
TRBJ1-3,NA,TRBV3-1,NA,TGTGCCAGCAGCCAAAAACAGGGAAACACCATATATTTT,CASSQKQGNTIYF
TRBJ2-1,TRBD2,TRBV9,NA,TGTGCCAGCAGCGTAGTCGGCGGGAGCTCCTACAATGAGCAGTTCTTC,CASSVVGGSSYNEQFF
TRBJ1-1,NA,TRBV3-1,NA,TGTGCCAGCAGCCAACACGGAGGCATGAACACTGAAGCTTTCTTT,CASSQHGGMNTEAFF
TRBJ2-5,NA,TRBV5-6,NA,TGTGCCAGCAGCTTATGGGGCCTAGGCGAGACCCAGTACTTC,CASSLWGLGETQYF
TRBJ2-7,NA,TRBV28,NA,TGTGCCAGCAGTTTGCCGTCTACAGGGTCCAACGAGCAGTACTTC,CASSLPSTGSNEQYF
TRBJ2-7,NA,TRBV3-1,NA,TGTGCCAGCAGCCGTCAGGTTCCCGAATTTAACGAGCAGTACTTC,CASSRQVPEFNEQYF
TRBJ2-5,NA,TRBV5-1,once,TGCGCCAGCAGCTTGGCCGAGGGCCCGCAGACCCAGTACTTC,CASSLAEGPQTQYF
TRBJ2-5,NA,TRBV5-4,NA,TGTGCCAGCAGCTTGTACCAGAATAAAGAGACCCAGTACTTC,CASSLYQNKETQYF
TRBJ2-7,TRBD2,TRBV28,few,TGTGCCAGCAGTCTCGGACTAGCGGTTTACGAGCAGTACTTC,CASSLGLAVYEQYF
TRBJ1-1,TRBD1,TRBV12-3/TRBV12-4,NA,TGTGCCAGCAGTTTAGGCCAGGGGGCCCCGAACACTGAAGCTTTCTTT,CASSLGQGAPNTEAFF
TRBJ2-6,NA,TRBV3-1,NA,TGTGCCAGCAGCCAACGGGGATCTGGGGCCAACGTCCTGACTTTC,CASSQRGSGANVLTF
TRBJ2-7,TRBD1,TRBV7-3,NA,TGTGCCAGCAGCCCCCCTCCCGGGACAGGGGGGGTCAAGTACTTC,CASSPPPGTGGVKYF
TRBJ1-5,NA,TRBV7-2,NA,TGTGCCAGCAGCTCGGGCCAGCCTCCGTCGCCCCAGCATTTT,CASSSGQPPSPQHF
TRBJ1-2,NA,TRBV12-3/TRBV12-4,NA,TGTGCCAGCAGTTTAGCGCAGGGGAACTATGGCTACACCTTC,CASSLAQGNYGYTF
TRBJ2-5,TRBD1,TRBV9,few,TGTGCCAGCAGCTTGCGGACAGGGCAAGAGACCCAGTACTTC,CASSLRTGQETQYF
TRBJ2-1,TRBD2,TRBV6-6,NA,TGTGCCAGCAGTTACTCGGCTAGCGGGGGGGCAAATGAGCAGTTCTTC,CASSYSASGGANEQFF
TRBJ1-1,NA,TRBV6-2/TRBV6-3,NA,TGTGCCAGCAGTTTCGGAACCATGAACACTGAAGCTTTCTTT,CASSFGTMNTEAFF
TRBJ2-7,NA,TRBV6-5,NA,TGTGCCAGCAGTTACTCGGATGGAGTTAACTACGAGCAGTACTTC,CASSYSDGVNYEQYF
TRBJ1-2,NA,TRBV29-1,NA,TGCAGCGTTGAATCAGGGGCTGGCTATGGCTACACCTTC,CSVESGAGYGYTF
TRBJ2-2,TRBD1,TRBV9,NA,TGTGCCAGCAGCCCTCAGGGGGATACCGGGGAGCTGTTTTTT,CASSPQGDTGELFF
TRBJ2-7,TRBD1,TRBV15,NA,TGTGCCACCAGCAATGGACAGGGGATGTCCTACGAGCAGTACTTC,CATSNGQGMSYEQYF
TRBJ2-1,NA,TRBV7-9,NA,TGTGCCAGCAGCCCGACGGACAGTACTCAGTTCTTC,CASSPTDSTQFF
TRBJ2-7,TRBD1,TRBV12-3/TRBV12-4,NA,TGTGCCAGCAGTTCCTCAGGGGGCGGTTACGAGCAGTACTTC,CASSSSGGGYEQYF
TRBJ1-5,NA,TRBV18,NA,TGTGCCAGCTCACCAAGCAGGGTAGGGAATCAGCCCCAGCATTTT,CASSPSRVGNQPQHF
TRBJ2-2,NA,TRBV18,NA,TGTGCCAGCTCACCAGTCGGGACAAACACCGGGGAGCTGTTTTTT,CASSPVGTNTGELFF
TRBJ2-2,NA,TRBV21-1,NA,NA,CASSKVGTGITGELFF
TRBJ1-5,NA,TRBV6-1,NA,TGTGCCAGCAGTGACCAGGGCAATCAGCCCCAGCATTTT,CASSDQGNQPQHF